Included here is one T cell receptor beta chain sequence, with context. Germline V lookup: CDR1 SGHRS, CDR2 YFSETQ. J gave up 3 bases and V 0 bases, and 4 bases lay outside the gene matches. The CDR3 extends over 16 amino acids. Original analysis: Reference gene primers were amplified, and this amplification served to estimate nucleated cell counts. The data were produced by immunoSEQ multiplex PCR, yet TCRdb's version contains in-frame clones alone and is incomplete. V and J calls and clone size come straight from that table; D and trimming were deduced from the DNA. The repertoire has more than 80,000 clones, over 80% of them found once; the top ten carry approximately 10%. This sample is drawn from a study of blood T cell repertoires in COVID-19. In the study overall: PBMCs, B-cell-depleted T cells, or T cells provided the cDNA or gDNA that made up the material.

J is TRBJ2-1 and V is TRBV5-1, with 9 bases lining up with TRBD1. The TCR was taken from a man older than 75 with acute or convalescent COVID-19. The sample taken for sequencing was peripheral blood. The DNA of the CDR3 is TGCGCCAGCAGCTTGGATAACAGGGGGCTCTACAATGAGCAGTTCTTC. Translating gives CASSLDNRGLYNEQFF.